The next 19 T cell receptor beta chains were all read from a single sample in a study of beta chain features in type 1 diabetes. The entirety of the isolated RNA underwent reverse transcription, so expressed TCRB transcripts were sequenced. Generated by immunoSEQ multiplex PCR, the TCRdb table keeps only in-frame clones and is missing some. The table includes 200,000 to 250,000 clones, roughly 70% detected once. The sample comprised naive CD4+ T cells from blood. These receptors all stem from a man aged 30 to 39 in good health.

In DNA form, the CDR3 reads TGTGCCAGCAGCCCGGACAGGTGGAACACTGAAGCTTTCTTT. The encoded protein is CASSPDRWNTEAFF. The chain links TRBV5-4 to TRBJ1-1, with 7 bases matching TRBD1. This CDR3 has 14 residues. CDR1 SGHNT and CDR2 YYREEE come from the germline V gene (reference sequence). V dropped 4 bases and J dropped 1; count of bases not matched to a gene: 4.

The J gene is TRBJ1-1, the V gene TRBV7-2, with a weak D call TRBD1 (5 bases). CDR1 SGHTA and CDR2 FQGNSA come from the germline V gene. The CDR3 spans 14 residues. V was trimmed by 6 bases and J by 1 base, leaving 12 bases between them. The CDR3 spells CASRRLQGNTEAFF. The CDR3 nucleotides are TGTGCCAGCAGACGATTGCAGGGGAACACTGAAGCTTTCTTT.

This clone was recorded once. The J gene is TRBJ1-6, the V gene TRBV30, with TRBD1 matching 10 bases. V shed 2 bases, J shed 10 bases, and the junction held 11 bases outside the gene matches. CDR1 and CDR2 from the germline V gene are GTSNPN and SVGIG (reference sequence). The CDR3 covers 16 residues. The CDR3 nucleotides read TGTGCCTGGAGTCCCATCGACCGGACAGGGGGATCACCCCTCCACTTT. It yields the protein CAWSPIDRTGGSPLHF.

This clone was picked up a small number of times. CDR3 sequence (DNA): TGCAGCGTTGTTCGGGGACAGGGTATTGGCTACACCTTC. It codes for CSVVRGQGIGYTF. The chain carries TRBV29-1 and TRBJ1-2, with 9 bases identical to TRBD1. The CDR3 loop spans 13 amino acids. The V segment lost 4 bases and the J segment 7 bases; nucleotides outside the gene matches: 7. Germline CDR1 reads SQVTM; CDR2 reads ANQGSEA. The variable domain in full, with the rest retrieved from reference TRBV29-1 and TRBJ1-2, is SAVISQKPSRDICQRGTSLTIQCQVDSQVTMMFWYRQQPGQSLTLIATANQGSEATYESGFVIDKFPISRPNLTFSTLTVSNMSPEDSSIYLCSVVRGQGIGYTFGSGTRLTVV.

The CDR3 spells CASRLRGTFSNIQYF. CDR3 DNA: TGTGCCAGCAGACTGAGAGGGACATTCTCCAACATTCAGTACTTC. The J gene is TRBJ2-4, the V gene TRBV6-5; a weak D match, TRBD1 (6 bases). The CDR3 totals 15 residues. Germline V lookup: CDR1 MNHEY, CDR2 SVGAGI. Trimming cost V 6 bases and J 7 bases, with 19 bases left between them.

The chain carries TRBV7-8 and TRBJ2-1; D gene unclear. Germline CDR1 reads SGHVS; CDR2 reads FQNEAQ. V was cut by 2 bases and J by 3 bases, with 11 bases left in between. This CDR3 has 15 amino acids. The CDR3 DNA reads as TGTGCCAGCAGCTTATTACGGATAAGCTACAATGAGCAGTTCTTC. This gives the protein CASSLLRISYNEQFF.

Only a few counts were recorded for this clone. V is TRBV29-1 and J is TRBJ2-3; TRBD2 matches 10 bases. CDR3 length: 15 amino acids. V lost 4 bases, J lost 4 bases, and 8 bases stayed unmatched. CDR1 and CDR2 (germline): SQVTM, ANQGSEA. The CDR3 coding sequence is TGCAGCGTTGCCTGGGGAGCGGGAGGGTCAGATACGCAGTATTTT. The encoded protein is CSVAWGAGGSDTQYF.

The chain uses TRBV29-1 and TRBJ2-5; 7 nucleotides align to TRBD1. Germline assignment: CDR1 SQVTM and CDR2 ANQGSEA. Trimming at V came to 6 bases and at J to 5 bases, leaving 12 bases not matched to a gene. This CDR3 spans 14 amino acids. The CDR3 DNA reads TGCAGCGTCCCGAGACAGGGATCAAGGGAGACCCAGTACTTC. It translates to CSVPRQGSRETQYF.

The CDR3 DNA follows: TGTGCCAGCAGTCAAGTGGGTGAGACCCAGTACTTC. Amino acids: CASSQVGETQYF. The J gene is TRBJ2-5, the V gene TRBV6-1; D gene unclear. The V gene's germline CDR1 is MNHNS and CDR2 SASEGT. The CDR3 runs 12 residues. Trimming pared 5 bases from V and 5 bases from J, leaving 9 bases between.

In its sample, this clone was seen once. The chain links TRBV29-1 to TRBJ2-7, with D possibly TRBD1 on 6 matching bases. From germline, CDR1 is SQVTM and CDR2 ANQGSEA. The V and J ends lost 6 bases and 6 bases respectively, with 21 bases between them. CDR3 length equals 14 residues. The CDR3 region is CSVVPGHSISEQYF. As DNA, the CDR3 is TGCAGCGTCGTTCCGGGACACTCAATCTCCGAGCAGTACTTC.

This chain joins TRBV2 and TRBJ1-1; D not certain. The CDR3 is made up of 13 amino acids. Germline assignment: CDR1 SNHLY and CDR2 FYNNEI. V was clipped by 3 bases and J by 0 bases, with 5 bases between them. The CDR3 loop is CASSDGMNTEAFF. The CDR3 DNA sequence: TGTGCCAGCAGTGACGGCATGAACACTGAAGCTTTCTTT.

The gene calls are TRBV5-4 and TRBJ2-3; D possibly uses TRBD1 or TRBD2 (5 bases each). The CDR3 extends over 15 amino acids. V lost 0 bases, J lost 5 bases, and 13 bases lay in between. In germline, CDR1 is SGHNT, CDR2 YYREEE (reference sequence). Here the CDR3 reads CASSLAGAGLDTQYF. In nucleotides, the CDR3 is TGTGCCAGCAGCTTGGCCGGGGCTGGGTTAGATACGCAGTATTTT.

The CDR3 sequence: CASSHTQGYGYTF. The CDR3 DNA follows: TGTGCCAGCAGCCACACACAGGGGTATGGCTACACCTTC. The J gene is TRBJ1-2, the V gene TRBV7-8, with TRBD1 matching 7 bases. The germline CDR1 and CDR2 sequences are SGHVS and FQNEAQ. The V and J ends lost 5 bases and 5 bases, in that order; junction bases with no gene match: 5. The CDR3 has 13 amino acids.

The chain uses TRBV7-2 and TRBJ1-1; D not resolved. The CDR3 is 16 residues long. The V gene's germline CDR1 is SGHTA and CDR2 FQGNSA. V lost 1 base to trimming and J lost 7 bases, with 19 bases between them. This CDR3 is CASSLVPLPLVGEAFF. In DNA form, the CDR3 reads TGTGCCAGCAGCTTAGTCCCTCTACCCCTCGTTGGTGAAGCTTTCTTT.

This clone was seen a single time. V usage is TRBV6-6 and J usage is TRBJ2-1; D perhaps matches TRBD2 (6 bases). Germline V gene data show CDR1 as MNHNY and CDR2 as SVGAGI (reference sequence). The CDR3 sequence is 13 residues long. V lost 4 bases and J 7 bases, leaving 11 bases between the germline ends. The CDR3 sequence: CASSWRGGNEQFF. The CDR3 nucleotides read TGTGCCAGCAGTTGGCGGGGCGGGAATGAGCAGTTCTTC.

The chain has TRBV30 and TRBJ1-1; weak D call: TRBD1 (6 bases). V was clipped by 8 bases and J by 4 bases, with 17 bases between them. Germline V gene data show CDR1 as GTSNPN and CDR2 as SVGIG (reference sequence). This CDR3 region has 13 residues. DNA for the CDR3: TGTGCCGGACGCCAACAGGGTGGCACTGAAGCTTTCTTT. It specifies CAGRQQGGTEAFF.

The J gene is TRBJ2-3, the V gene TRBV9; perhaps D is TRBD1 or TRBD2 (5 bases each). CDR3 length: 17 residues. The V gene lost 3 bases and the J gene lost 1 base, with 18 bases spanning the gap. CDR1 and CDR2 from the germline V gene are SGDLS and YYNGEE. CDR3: CASSDRRMGVGTDTQYF. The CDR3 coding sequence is TGTGCCAGCAGCGATAGGCGGATGGGGGTTGGCACAGATACGCAGTATTTT.

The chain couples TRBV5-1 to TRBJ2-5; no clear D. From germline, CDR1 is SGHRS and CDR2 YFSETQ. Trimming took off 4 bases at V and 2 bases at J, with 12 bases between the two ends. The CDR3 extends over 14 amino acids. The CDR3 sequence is CASSAFVGQETQYF. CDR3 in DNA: TGCGCCAGCAGCGCCTTCGTTGGGCAAGAGACCCAGTACTTC.

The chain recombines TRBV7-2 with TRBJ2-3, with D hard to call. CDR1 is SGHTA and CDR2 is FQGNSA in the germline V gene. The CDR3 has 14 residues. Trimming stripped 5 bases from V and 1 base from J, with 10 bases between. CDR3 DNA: TGTGCCAGCAGCCTAGGTGAGGGCACAGATACGCAGTATTTT. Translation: CASSLGEGTDTQYF.